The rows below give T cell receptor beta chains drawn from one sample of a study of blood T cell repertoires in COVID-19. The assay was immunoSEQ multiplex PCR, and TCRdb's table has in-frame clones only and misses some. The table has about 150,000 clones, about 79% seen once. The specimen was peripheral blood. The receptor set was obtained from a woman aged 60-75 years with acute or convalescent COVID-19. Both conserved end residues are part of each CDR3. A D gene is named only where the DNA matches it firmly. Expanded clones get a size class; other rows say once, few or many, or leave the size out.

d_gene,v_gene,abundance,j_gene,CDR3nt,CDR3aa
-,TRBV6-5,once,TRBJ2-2,TGTGCCAGCAGTTCCCGGTTCTTGGTCGCCGGGGAGCTGTTTTTT,CASSSRFLVAGELFF
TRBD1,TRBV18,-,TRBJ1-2,TGTGCCAGCTCACCTAGACAGGGCTTCTATGGCTACACCTTC,CASSPRQGFYGYTF
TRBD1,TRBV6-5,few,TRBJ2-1,TGTGCCAGCAGACGGGACAGTGTGGGCTACAATGAGCAGTTCTTC,CASRRDSVGYNEQFF
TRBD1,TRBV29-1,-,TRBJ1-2,TGCAGCGTTGAACTGGCAGGGGGCCCCTCTTTCAACTATGGCTACACCTTC,CSVELAGGPSFNYGYTF
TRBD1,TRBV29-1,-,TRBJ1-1,TGCAGCGTTGCTTACAGGGGGAGCACTGAAGCTTTCTTT,CSVAYRGSTEAFF
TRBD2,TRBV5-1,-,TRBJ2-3,TGCGCCACTTCGTCCGGGACTAGCCAATCTACAGATACGCAGTATTTT,CATSSGTSQSTDTQYF
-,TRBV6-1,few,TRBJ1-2,TGTGCCAGCAGTGAAGCGCAGGTCTATGGCTACACCTTC,CASSEAQVYGYTF
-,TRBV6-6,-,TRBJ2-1,TGTGCCAGCAGGACAACGGATGAGCAGTTCTTC,CASRTTDEQFF
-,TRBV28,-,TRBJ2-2,TGTGCCAGCAACGGGGCGAACACCGGGGAGCTGTTTTTT,CASNGANTGELFF
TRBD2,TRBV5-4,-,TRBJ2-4,TGTGCCAGCAGTGCGATCGGGGGGGCCAGGTCGAACATTCAGTACTTC,CASSAIGGARSNIQYF
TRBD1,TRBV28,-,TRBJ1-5,TGTGCCAGCAGTGGAACAGACAGGGCCGCCCGCAATCAGCCCCAGCATTTT,CASSGTDRAARNQPQHF
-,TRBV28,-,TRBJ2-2,TGTGCTACTACCGGGGCCGGGGAGCTGTTTTTT,CATTGAGELFF
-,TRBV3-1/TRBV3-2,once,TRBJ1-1,TGTGCCAGCAGCCAAGGACAGCCGATTGAAGCTTTCTTT,CASSQGQPIEAFF
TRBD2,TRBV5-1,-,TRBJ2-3,TGCGCCAGCAGCGCGGGACTAGCGGTCGTAGATACGCAGTATTTT,CASSAGLAVVDTQYF
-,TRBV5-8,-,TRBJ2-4,TGTGCCAGCAGCTTGGTGGTGAGGCAAAACATTCAGTACTTC,CASSLVVRQNIQYF
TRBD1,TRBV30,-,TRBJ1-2,TGTGCCTGGGCTACCGGGACAGGGGATGGCTACACCTTC,CAWATGTGDGYTF
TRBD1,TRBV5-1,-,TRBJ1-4,TGCGCCAGCAGCCCGGGACAGGGGGCAGAAAAACTGTTTTTT,CASSPGQGAEKLFF
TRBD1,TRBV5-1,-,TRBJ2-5,TGCGCCAGCAGCTTGGGGGACAGGGGGGCCCAAGAGACCCAGTACTTC,CASSLGDRGAQETQYF
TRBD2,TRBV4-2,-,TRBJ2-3,TGTGCCAGCAGCCAAGATGGGGGAGGGACTAGGGGGTTGGTCGATACGCAGTATTTT,CASSQDGGGTRGLVDTQYF
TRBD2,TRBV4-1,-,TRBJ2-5,TGCGCCAGCAGCCAAGTCCTAGCGGGGGTAGGGGGGACCCAGTACTTC,CASSQVLAGVGGTQYF
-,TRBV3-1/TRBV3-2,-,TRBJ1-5,TGTGCCAGCAGCCAAGAGTCTACTGATAATCAGCCCCAGCATTTT,CASSQESTDNQPQHF
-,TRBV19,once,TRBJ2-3,TGTGCCAGTACCCCGCGTGGAGGGACCGCGGGAGATACGCAGTATTTT,CASTPRGGTAGDTQYF
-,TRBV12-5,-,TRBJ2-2,TGTGCTAGCGGAGGGGGGGGCGAGGAGCTGTTTTTT,CASGGGGEELFF
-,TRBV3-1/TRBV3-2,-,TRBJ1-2,TGTGCCAGCAGTCGAGGACAGTCCCCTAACTATGGCTACACCTTC,CASSRGQSPNYGYTF
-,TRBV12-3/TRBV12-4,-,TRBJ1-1,TGTGCCAGCATTAGGGGATACTCTGAAGCTTTCTTT,CASIRGYSEAFF
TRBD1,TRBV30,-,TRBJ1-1,TGTGCCTGGAGTCCCGACAGGGGCATGAACACTGAAGCTTTCTTT,CAWSPDRGMNTEAFF